Reported below is one TCR beta chain. Its antigen is still unknown. This entry belongs to a study of shared clonotypes between healthy human individuals. Across the study: Donors, aged 18 to 49, were two women and three men. Each donor's CD8 memory used one plate, CD8 naive two, each CD4 subset three. Study-wide findings and caveats: Apart from blood, nothing was sampled; tissue repertoires likely differ.

CD45RO-negative, CCR7-selected cells formed the naive CD8 fraction, which excluded terminally differentiated effector memory CD45RA+ cells. Free of recent acute infections or vaccinations, the donors were healthy HIV-negative adults. Trimming cost V 2 bases and J 2 bases, with 10 bases left between them. This CDR3 comprises 15 residues. Looked up from germline, CDR1 is SGHVS and CDR2 is FQNEAQ. Method: immunoSEQ multiplex PCR; TCRdb's copy keeps in-frame clones and lacks some. The sample yields hundreds of thousands of clones, approximately 96% seen once. The source material was naive CD8+ T cells sorted from blood. The TCR sequence derives from a woman aged 25 to 45 in good health. The genes are TRBV7-8 and TRBJ1-5; D remains unclear. The DNA of the CDR3 is TGTGCCAGCAGCTTAATTGTCGCCGGCAATCAGCCCCAGCATTTT. Amino acids: CASSLIVAGNQPQHF.